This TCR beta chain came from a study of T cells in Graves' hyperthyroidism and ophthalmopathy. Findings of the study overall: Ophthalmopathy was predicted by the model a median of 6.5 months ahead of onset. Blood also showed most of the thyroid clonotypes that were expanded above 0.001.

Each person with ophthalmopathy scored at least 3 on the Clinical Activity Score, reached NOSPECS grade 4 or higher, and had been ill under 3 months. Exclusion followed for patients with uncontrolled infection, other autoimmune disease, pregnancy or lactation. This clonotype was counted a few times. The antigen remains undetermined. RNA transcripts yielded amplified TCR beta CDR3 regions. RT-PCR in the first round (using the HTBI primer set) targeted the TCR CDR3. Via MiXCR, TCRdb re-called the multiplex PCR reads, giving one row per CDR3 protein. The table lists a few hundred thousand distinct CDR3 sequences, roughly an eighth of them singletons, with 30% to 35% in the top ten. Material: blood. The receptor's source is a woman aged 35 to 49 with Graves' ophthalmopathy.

Here the CDR3 DNA reads TGTGCCAGCAGCTTGGAATGGGGGCAAGAGACCCAGTACTTC. Encoded protein: CASSLEWGQETQYF. V usage is TRBV5-6 and J usage is TRBJ2-5, with D possibly being TRBD1 or TRBD2 (5 bases each). CDR3 size: 14 residues. Trimming removed 0 bases at V and 2 bases at J, with 8 bases between. Per the germline V gene, CDR1 is SGHDT and CDR2 is YYEEEE.